This T cell receptor beta chain was identified during a study of high-grade serous ovarian cancer treatment subgroups. Germline loops: CDR1 GTSNPN, CDR2 SVGIG (reference sequence). CDR3 size: 14 residues. Trimming stripped 1 base from V and 0 bases from J, with 9 bases between. Points on this clone: The target antigen is unknown.

Overall study results and limits: Spatial context was lost because tumors were sequenced in bulk. TCR relatedness rose with neoantigen level and trended with mutation load. Repertoire similarity ranged roughly 0.11 to 0.8 between tumors of one patient.

Sequencing used immunoSEQ multiplex PCR; TCRdb keeps in-frame clones, though not all of them. The profile covers 5,000 or so clones, with about 78% appearing a single time and roughly 8.8% taken by the ten largest. Tumor samples were obtained before definitive surgery or chemotherapy. This chain links TRBV30 with TRBJ1-1, with D hard to call. The sequence was obtained from a human donor with high-grade serous ovarian cancer. What was sequenced was tumor tissue. The CDR3 coding sequence is TGTGCCTGGAGTGAGGGCCTAATGAACACTGAAGCTTTCTTT. Translating gives CAWSEGLMNTEAFF.